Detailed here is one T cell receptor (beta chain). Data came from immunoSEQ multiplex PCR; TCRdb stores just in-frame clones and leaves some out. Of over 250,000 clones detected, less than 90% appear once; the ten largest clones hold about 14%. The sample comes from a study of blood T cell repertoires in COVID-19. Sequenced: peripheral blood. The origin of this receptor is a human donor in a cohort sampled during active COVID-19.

Written as DNA, the CDR3 is TGTGCCAGCAGTGAATCAGGGTTCTCCTCCTACGAGCAGTACTTC. The encoded protein is CASSESGFSSYEQYF. J is TRBJ2-7 and V is TRBV6-4; D may be TRBD1 (5 bases). Between the trimmed V and J ends, which lost 3 bases and 0 bases, there was a span of 12 bases. The germline CDR1 and CDR2 sequences are MRHNA and SNTAGT. The CDR3 has 15 amino acids.